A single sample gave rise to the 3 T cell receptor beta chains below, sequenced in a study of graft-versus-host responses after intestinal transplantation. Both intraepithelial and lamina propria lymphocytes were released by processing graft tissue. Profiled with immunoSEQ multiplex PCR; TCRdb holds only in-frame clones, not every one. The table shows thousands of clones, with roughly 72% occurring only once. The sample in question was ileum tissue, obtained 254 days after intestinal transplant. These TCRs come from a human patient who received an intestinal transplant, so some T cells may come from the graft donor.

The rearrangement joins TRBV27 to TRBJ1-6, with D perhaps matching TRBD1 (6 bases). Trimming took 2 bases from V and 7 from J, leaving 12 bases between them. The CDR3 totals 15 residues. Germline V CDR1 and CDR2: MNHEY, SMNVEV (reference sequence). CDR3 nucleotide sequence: TGTGCCAGCAGTTTAAACAGGGCAGGGAATTCACCCCTCCACTTT. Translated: CASSLNRAGNSPLHF.

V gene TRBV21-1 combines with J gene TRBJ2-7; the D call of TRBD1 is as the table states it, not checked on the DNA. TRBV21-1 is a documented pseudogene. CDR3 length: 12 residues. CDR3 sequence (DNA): TGTGCCAGCAGCAACAGGGCCCACGAGCAGTACTTC. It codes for CASSNRAHEQYF.

The CDR3 loop reads CASSYSSSGANVLTF. CDR3 in DNA: TGTGCCAGCAGTTACTCCAGCTCTGGGGCCAACGTCCTGACTTTC. The genes are TRBV6-5 and TRBJ2-6; no definite D call. CDR1 and CDR2 (germline): MNHEY, SVGAGI. The V end was cut by 0 bases, the J end by 0 bases, with 3 bases between. The CDR3 runs 15 residues.